Listed below are T cell receptor beta chains from one sample, sequenced in a study of T-cell reconstitution after alpha-beta-depleted transplantation in children. MiXCR, applied by TCRdb to the PCR reads, yields one record per CDR3 protein. The data show fewer than 550,000 distinct CDR3 sequences, under 13% seen once. This material consisted of PBMCs from the stem cell graft donor, taken from the stem cell graft. Receptors were obtained from a human donor who donated a stem cell graft to a child with acute myeloid leukemia. Both conserved end residues are part of each CDR3. A D gene is named only where the DNA matches it firmly. Not every row has a clone size; where given, it reads once, few, many or a size class.

J,size,D,V,CDR3,DNA
TRBJ2-2,few,NA,TRBV7-2,CASSLVSGNTGELFF,TGTGCCAGCAGCTTAGTTAGCGGGAACACCGGGGAGCTGTTTTTT
TRBJ2-2,NA,NA,TRBV20-1,CSARADTGELFF,TGCAGTGCTAGAGCAGACACCGGGGAGCTGTTTTTT
TRBJ1-2,NA,TRBD1,TRBV11-2,CASSSGTEIGYTF,TGTGCCAGCAGCTCCGGGACAGAGATAGGCTACACCTTC
TRBJ2-4,many,TRBD2,TRBV5-1,CASSQGGTSGGENIQYF,TGCGCCAGCAGCCAGGGGGGGACTAGCGGAGGGGAAAACATTCAGTACTTC
TRBJ1-1,few,TRBD1,TRBV7-3,CASSLFSGGQGTEAFF,TGTGCCAGCAGCTTATTCAGCGGGGGACAGGGCACTGAAGCTTTCTTT
TRBJ2-7,few,TRBD1,TRBV20-1,CSARDIRGTGQYEQYF,TGCAGTGCTAGAGACATCAGAGGGACAGGGCAATACGAGCAGTACTTC
TRBJ1-1,few,TRBD1,TRBV18,CASSPAQGTTEAFF,TGTGCCAGCTCACCTGCACAGGGGACCACTGAAGCTTTCTTT
TRBJ2-1,NA,NA,TRBV6-2/TRBV6-3,CASTKEVDYNEQFF,TGTGCCAGCACCAAGGAAGTGGACTACAATGAGCAGTTCTTC
TRBJ2-1,NA,TRBD1,TRBV9,CASSVGPTDRGNEQFF,TGTGCCAGCAGCGTAGGCCCAACCGACAGGGGAAATGAGCAGTTCTTC
TRBJ2-5,few,TRBD2,TRBV4-1,CASSHETSGETQYF,TGCGCCAGCAGCCACGAGACTAGCGGGGAGACCCAGTACTTC
TRBJ1-1,few,NA,TRBV20-1,CSARDIPEAFF,TGCAGTGCTAGAGATATACCTGAAGCTTTCTTT
TRBJ2-5,NA,TRBD2,TRBV20-1,CSAQPGLAETQYF,TGCAGTGCTCAACCAGGACTAGCGGAGACCCAGTACTTC
TRBJ2-3,many,TRBD1,TRBV27,CASSLDRATDTQYF,TGTGCCAGCAGTTTGGACAGGGCAACAGATACGCAGTATTTT
TRBJ2-5,few,NA,TRBV6-1,CASISPGGQETQYF,TGTGCCAGCATCTCGCCTGGCGGCCAAGAGACCCAGTACTTC
TRBJ1-2,NA,NA,TRBV7-2,CASRLGGPGVNGYTF,TGTGCCAGCAGGTTGGGAGGTCCAGGCGTAAATGGCTACACCTTC
TRBJ2-5,NA,TRBD2,TRBV6-2/TRBV6-3,CASSYSTATSVETQYF,TGTGCCAGCAGTTACTCCACAGCCACTAGCGTCGAGACCCAGTACTTC
TRBJ1-5,few,NA,TRBV5-1,CASSLWPDSNQPQHF,TGCGCCAGCAGCTTGTGGCCAGATAGCAATCAGCCCCAGCATTTT
TRBJ2-1,NA,TRBD2,TRBV6-1,CASSEVASGGSEQFF,TGTGCCAGCAGTGAAGTGGCTAGCGGGGGGAGTGAGCAGTTCTTC
TRBJ2-1,NA,TRBD2,TRBV10-2,CASSESTSGIVGNEQFF,TGCGCCAGCAGTGAGTCGACTAGCGGTATAGTCGGCAATGAGCAGTTCTTC
TRBJ1-1,NA,NA,TRBV4-1,CASSQDGVTEAFF,TGCGCCAGCAGCCAAGACGGGGTCACTGAAGCTTTCTTT
TRBJ2-7,NA,NA,TRBV9,CASSVGMESSYEQYF,TGTGCCAGCAGCGTAGGGATGGAAAGCTCCTACGAGCAGTACTTC
TRBJ2-5,few,TRBD2,TRBV3-1,CASSQEWGGGETQYF,TGTGCCAGCAGCCAAGAGTGGGGGGGTGGAGAGACCCAGTACTTC
TRBJ2-7,few,TRBD1,TRBV6-2/TRBV6-3,CASSYGDRVSEQYF,TGTGCCAGCAGTTATGGGGACAGGGTCTCCGAGCAGTACTTC
TRBJ2-3,few,NA,TRBV20-1,CSASWDLTDTQYF,TGCAGTGCTAGCTGGGACCTCACAGATACGCAGTATTTT
TRBJ2-3,NA,TRBD2,TRBV7-3,CASSLGGLVPQYF,TGTGCCAGCAGCTTAGGGGGACTAGTACCCCAGTATTTT
TRBJ2-2,many,TRBD2,TRBV24-1,CATSDGELATGELFF,TGTGCCACCAGTGATGGTGAACTAGCGACCGGGGAGCTGTTTTTT